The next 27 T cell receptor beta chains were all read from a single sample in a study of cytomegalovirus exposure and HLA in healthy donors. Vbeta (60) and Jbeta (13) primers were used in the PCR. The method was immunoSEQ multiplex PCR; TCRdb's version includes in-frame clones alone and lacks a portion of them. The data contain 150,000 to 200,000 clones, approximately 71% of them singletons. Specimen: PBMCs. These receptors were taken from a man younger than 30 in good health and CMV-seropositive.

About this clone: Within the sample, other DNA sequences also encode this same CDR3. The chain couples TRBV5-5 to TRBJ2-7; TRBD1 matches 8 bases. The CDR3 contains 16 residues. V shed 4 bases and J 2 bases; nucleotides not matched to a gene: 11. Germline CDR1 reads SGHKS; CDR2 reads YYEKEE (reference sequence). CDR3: CASSPDVGQAPYEQYF. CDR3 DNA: TGTGCCAGCAGCCCGGACGTGGGACAGGCCCCCTACGAGCAGTACTTC.

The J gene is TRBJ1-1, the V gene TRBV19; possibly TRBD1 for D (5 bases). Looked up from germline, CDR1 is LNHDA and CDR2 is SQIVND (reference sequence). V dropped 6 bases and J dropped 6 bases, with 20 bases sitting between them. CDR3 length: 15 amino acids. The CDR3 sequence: CASRAGPSPPAEAFF. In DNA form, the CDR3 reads TGTGCCAGTAGAGCAGGGCCTAGTCCCCCCGCTGAAGCTTTCTTT.

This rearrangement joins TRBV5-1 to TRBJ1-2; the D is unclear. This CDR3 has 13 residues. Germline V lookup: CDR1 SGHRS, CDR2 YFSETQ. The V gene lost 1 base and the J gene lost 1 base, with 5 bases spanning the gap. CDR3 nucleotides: TGCGCCAGCAGCTTGTCTAGTAACTATGGCTACACCTTC. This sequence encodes CASSLSSNYGYTF.

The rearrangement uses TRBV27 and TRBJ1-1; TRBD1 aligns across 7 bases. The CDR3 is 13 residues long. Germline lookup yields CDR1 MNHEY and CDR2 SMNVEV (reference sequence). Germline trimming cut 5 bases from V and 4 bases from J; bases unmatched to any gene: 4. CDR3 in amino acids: CASSNRQGTEAFF. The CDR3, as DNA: TGTGCCAGCAGTAACAGACAGGGCACTGAAGCTTTCTTT.

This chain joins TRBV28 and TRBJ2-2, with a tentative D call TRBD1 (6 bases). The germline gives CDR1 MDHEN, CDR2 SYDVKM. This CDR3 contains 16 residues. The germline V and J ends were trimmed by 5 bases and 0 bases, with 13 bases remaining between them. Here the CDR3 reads CASSLRTASNTGELFF. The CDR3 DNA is TGTGCCAGCAGTCTGCGGACAGCCTCGAACACCGGGGAGCTGTTTTTT.

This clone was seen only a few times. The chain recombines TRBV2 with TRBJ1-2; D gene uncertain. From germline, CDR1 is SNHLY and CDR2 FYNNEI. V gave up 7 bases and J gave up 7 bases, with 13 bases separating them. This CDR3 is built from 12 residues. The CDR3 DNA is TGTGCCAGCATTGGGCAGCCACGTGGCTACACCTTC. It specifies CASIGQPRGYTF.

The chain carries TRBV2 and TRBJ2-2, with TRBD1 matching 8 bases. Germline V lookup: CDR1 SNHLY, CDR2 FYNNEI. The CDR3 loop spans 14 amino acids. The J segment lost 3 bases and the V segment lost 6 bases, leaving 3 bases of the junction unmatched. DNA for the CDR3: TGTGCCAGCAGCAGACAGGGGTACACCGGGGAGCTGTTTTTT. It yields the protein CASSRQGYTGELFF.

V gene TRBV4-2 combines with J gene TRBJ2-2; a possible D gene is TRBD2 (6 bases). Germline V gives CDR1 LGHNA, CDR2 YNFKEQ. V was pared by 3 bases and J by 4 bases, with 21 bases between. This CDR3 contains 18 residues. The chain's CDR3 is CASSHLAVTGAFTGELFF. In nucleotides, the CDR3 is TGTGCCAGCAGCCACCTAGCAGTCACGGGAGCCTTCACCGGGGAGCTGTTTTTT.

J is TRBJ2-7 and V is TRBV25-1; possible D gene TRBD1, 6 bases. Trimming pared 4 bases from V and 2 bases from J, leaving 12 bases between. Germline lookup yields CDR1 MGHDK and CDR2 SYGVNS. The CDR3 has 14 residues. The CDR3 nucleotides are TGTGCCAGCAGTGGATCCAGGGGTCCCTACGAGCAGTACTTC. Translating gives CASSGSRGPYEQYF.

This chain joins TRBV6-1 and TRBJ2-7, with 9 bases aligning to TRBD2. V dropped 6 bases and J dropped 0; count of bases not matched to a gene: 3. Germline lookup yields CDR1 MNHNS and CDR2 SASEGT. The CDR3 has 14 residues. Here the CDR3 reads CASRSSGTSYEQYF. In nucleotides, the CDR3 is TGTGCCAGCAGATCTAGCGGGACCTCCTACGAGCAGTACTTC.

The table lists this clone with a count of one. The CDR3 DNA reads TGCGCCAGCAGCTTAGGGACAGTTGGAAACACCATATATTTT. Encoded protein: CASSLGTVGNTIYF. The chain recombines TRBV5-1 with TRBJ1-3; 7 bases are a match to TRBD1. This CDR3 contains 14 residues. Germline V lookup: CDR1 SGHRS, CDR2 YFSETQ. The trim removed 2 bases at V and 3 bases at J, leaving 2 bases unmatched.

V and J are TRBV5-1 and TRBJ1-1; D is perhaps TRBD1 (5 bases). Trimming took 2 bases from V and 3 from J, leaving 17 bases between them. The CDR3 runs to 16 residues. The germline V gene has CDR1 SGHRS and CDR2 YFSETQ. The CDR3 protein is CASSFLTQGTDTEAFF. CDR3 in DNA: TGCGCCAGCAGCTTTCTAACCCAGGGTACGGACACTGAAGCTTTCTTT.

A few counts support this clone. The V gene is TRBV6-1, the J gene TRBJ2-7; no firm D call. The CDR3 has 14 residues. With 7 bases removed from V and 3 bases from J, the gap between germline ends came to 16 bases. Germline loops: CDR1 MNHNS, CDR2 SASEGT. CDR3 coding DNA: TGTGCCAGCACCATAGGTGGAGATTACTACGAGCAGTACTTC. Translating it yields CASTIGGDYYEQYF.

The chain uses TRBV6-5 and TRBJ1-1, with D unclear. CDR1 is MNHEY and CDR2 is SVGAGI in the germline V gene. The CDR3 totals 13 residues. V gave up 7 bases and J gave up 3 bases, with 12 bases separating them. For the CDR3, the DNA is TGTGCCAGCAACCTAGACCCCCACACTGAAGCTTTCTTT. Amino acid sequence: CASNLDPHTEAFF.

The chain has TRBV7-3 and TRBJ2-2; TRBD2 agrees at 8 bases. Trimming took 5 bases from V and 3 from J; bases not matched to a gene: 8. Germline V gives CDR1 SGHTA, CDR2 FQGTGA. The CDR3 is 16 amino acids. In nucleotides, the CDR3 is TGTGCCAGCAGCAAAAACCCGGGACTAGACACCGGGGAGCTGTTTTTT. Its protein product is CASSKNPGLDTGELFF.

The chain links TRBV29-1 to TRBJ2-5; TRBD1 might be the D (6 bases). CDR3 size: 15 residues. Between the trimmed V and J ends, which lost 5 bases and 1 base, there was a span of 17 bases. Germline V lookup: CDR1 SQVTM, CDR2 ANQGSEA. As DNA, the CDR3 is TGCAGCGTTTTGGGGGACATCGCCTCCCAAGAGACCCAGTACTTC. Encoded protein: CSVLGDIASQETQYF.

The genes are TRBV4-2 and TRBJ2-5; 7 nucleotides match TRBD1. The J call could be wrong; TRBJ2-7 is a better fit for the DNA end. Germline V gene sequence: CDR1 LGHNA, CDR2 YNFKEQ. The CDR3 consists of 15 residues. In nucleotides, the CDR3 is TGTGCCAGCAGCCCCCGTCGGGACAGATACTACGAGCAGTACTTC. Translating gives CASSPRRDRYYEQYF.

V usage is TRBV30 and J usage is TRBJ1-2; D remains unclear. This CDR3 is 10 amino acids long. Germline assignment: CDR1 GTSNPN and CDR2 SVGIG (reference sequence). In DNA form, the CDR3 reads TGTGCTTTTCGAGGCTATGGCTACACCTTC. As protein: CAFRGYGYTF.

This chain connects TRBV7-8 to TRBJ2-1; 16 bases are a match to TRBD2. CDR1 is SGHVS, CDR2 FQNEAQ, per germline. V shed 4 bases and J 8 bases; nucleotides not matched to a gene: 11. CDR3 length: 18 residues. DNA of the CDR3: TGTGCCAGCAGCTACCCCGGGACTAGCGGGAGGGCACAGGATGAGCAGTTCTTC. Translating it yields CASSYPGTSGRAQDEQFF. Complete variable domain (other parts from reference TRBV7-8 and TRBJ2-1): GAGVSQSPRYKVAKRGQDVALRCDPISGHVSLFWYQQALGQGPEFLTYFQNEAQLDKSGLPSDRFFAERPEGSVSTLKIQRTQQEDSAVYLCASSYPGTSGRAQDEQFFGPGTRLTVL.

CDR3 in DNA: TGCGCCAGCACCGGGACTAGCGGTTACAATGAGCAGTTCTTC. This translates into CASTGTSGYNEQFF. The chain recombines TRBV10-2 with TRBJ2-1; 11 nucleotides line up with TRBD2. CDR1 and CDR2 from the germline V gene are WSHSY and SAAADI. With V trimmed by 7 bases and J by 4 bases, 3 bases remained unmatched. The CDR3 contains 14 residues.

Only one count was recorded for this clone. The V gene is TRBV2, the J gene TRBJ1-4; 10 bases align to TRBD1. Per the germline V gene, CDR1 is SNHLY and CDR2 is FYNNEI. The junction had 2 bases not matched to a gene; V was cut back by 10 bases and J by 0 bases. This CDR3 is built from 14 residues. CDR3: CATGQGATNEKLFF. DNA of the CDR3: TGTGCCACCGGACAGGGGGCAACTAATGAAAAACTGTTTTTT. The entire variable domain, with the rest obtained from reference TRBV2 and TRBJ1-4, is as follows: EPEVTQTPSHQVTQMGQEVILRCVPISNHLYFYWYRQILGQKVEFLVSFYNNEISEKSEIFDDQFSVERPDGSNFTLKIRSTKLEDSAMYFCATGQGATNEKLFFGSGTQLSVL.

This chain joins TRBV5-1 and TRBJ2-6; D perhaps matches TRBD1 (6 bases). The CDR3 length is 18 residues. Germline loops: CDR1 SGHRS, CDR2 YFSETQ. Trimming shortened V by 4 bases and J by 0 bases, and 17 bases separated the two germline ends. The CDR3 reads CASSRAQGSLSGANVLTF. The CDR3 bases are TGCGCCAGCAGCCGGGCACAGGGTTCTCTCTCTGGGGCCAACGTCCTGACTTTC.

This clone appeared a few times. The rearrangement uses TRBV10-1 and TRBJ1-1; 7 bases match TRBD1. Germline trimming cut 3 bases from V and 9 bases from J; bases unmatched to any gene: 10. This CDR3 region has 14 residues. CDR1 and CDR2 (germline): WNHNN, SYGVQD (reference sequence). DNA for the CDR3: TGCGCCAGCAGTGAAATGCCCGGGACAGAGAAAGCTTTCTTT. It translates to CASSEMPGTEKAFF.

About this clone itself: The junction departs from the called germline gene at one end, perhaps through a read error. The CDR3: CAWSSRASGRKGRGERNDF. CDR3 nucleotide sequence: TGTGCCTGGAGTAGTAGGGCGTCCGGCCGGAAAGGCCGGGGGGAAAGGAACGACTTC. V gene TRBV30 combines with J gene TRBJ2-7, with TRBD2 identical over 7 bases. CDR1 and CDR2 from the germline V gene are GTSNPN and SVGIG (reference sequence). The CDR3 has 19 amino acids.

CDR3: CANWDRGRLGYGYTF. Written as DNA, the CDR3 is TGTGCCAACTGGGACAGGGGGCGCTTAGGCTATGGCTACACCTTC. The chain employs TRBV2 and TRBJ1-2; TRBD1 matches 12 bases. Germline V lookup: CDR1 SNHLY, CDR2 FYNNEI. This CDR3 has 15 amino acids. The V segment lost 10 bases and the J segment 4 bases; nucleotides outside the gene matches: 10.

DNA of the CDR3: TGTGCCAGTAGAATAATACAGGGATCTGGCTACACCTTC. This gives the protein CASRIIQGSGYTF. The J gene is TRBJ1-2, the V gene TRBV19; possible D gene TRBD1, 6 bases. V lost 6 bases and J 7 bases, leaving 15 bases between the germline ends. The CDR3 spans 13 residues. CDR1 and CDR2 (germline): LNHDA, SQIVND (reference sequence).

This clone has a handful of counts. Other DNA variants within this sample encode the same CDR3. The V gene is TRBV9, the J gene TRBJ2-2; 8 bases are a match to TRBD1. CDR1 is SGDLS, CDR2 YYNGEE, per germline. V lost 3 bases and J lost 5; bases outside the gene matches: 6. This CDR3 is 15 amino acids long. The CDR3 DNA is TGTGCCAGCAGCGGACGGACAGGGCTTACCGGGGAGCTGTTTTTT. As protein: CASSGRTGLTGELFF.